The clone carrying this TCR beta chain was detected a few times. Trimming cost V 0 bases and J 7 bases, with 18 bases left between them. Germline V gene lookup returns CDR1 DFQATT and CDR2 SNEGSKA (reference sequence). The CDR3 contains 16 residues. These data originate in a study of blood T cells in healthy people across ages. A J-beta primer mix and a sample-barcoded 5' primer were used in a second PCR of roughly 7 to 12 cycles. TCRdb itself ran the 5' RACE reads through MiXCR, one entry per CDR3 protein. The sample has about 540,000 distinct CDR3 sequences, under 30% seen once. These data are also associated with another study on T cells of mothers and their children. That study adds: The authors added sample barcodes and 2-4 random nucleotides using the M1S primer of the second PCR.

Sequencing was performed on blood. The chain combines TRBV20-1 with TRBJ1-4; D unresolved. The TCR was taken from a boy aged 5-17 years in good health. The CDR3 region is CSARDGWAASSEKLFF. The CDR3 DNA sequence: TGCAGTGCTAGAGATGGATGGGCAGCCAGCAGTGAAAAACTGTTTTTT.